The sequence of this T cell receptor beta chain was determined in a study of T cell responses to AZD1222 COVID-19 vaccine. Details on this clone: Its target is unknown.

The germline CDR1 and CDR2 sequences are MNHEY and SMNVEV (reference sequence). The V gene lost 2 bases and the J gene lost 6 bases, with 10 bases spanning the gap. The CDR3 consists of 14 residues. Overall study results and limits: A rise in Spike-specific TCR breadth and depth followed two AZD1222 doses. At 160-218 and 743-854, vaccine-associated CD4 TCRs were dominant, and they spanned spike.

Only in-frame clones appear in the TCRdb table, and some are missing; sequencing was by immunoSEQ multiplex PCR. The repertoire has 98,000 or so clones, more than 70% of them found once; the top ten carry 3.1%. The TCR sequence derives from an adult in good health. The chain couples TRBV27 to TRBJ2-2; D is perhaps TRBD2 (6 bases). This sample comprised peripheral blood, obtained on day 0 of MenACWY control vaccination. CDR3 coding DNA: TGTGCCAGCAGTTTAAATGGAGGGGCCGGGGAGCTGTTTTTT. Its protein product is CASSLNGGAGELFF.